This T cell receptor beta chain came from a study of blood T cell repertoires in COVID-19 (dated by TCRdb to 2020 to 2021). For the study in its entirety: Recovered participants in ImmuneRACE Cohort 3 were defined by two consecutive negative NP/OP PCR tests, clearance by a healthcare professional, or resolution of symptoms. The collaborator samples originated in the United States, Italy and Spain and spanned the acute and convalescent phases of COVID-19. The material from the prospective study consisted of cDNA or gDNA derived from T cells, B-cell-depleted T cells, or PBMCs. Subjects who had been exposed to COVID-19, were actively infected with it, or had recovered from it provided the deeply sampled blood TCRbeta repertoires that made up the dataset. A freely available public database, intended as a resource for researchers studying the immune response to SARS-CoV-2, is where the repertoires were released. The samples were drawn from the first 160 participants of the ongoing ImmuneRACE study and from about 1,200 subjects provided by 6 global collaborators. A de-identified subject ID, COVID-19 status, age in years and sex were almost always included in the sample metadata. Where available, HLA class I and class II types were obtained from metadata supplied by the sample provider rather than from assay-based typing.

Overall study outcomes, separate from this receptor: Clinical and demographic metadata were provided uncurated, with the amount varying by source and participant.

TCRbeta CDR3 regions were amplified from genomic DNA by means of the immunoSEQ Assay, a bias-controlled multiplex PCR. For the original study's pipeline: The number of nucleated cells in each sample was estimated by amplification of reference gene primers within the assay. Sequence reads were collapsed and filtered to measure the absolute abundance of every unique TCRbeta CDR3 rearrangement. For each sample, productive Simpson clonality was calculated as the square root of Simpson's diversity index over productive rearrangements. TCRdb obtained this table from immuneACCESS and retained in-frame rearrangements with V and J assigned. These tables miss some clones; where compared with another copy, unresolved V genes account for less than half of the shortfall, and the remainder is unexplained. That table gives V, J and clone size, and the DNA gave D and trimming. The sample table contains 200,000 to 250,000 clones; only one count was recorded for around 85% of them. The biggest ten clones account for over 3% of the sample.

Participants in the prospective study were enrolled through a virtual design, were aged roughly 18 to 90 years, and lived in roughly 24 United States geographic areas. In the prospective study, cohorts were assigned on the basis of participant-reported clinical history obtained from a screening survey and a study questionnaire. In the prospective study, whole blood, serum and a nasopharyngeal or oropharyngeal swab were collected from each participant by mobile phlebotomists. Over a roughly two-month period, participants in the prospective study had the option of providing additional blood draws and questionnaires. Before DNA extraction, blood samples from the prospective study were shipped at room temperature or frozen. At the junction V is shortened by 5 bases and J by 9 bases, with 31 bases in between. The CDR3 runs 19 amino acids, cysteine and phenylalanine included. Here the CDR3 DNA is all that survives: 57 bases in frame from base 1. In the germline V gene, CDR1 corresponds to KGHDR and CDR2 to SFDVKD.

This clone has just one count. The antigen it binds to is not known. One base away there is no much larger clone; base qualities are not given. This sequence uses TRBV24-1 and TRBJ2-1; the D gene is possibly TRBD2, with 6 bases matching. This clonotype was obtained from a woman in her forties or fifties in a cohort exposed to, infected with or recovered from COVID-19 (not recorded which). Sequences were obtained from PBMCs or T cells enriched from blood (not recorded which). DNA sequence: TGTGCCACCAGTGTTACTGGAGGAGGAGGGACTCTACAGTTCGGTGAGCAGTTCTTC. The resulting protein is CATSVTGGGGTLQFGEQFF.